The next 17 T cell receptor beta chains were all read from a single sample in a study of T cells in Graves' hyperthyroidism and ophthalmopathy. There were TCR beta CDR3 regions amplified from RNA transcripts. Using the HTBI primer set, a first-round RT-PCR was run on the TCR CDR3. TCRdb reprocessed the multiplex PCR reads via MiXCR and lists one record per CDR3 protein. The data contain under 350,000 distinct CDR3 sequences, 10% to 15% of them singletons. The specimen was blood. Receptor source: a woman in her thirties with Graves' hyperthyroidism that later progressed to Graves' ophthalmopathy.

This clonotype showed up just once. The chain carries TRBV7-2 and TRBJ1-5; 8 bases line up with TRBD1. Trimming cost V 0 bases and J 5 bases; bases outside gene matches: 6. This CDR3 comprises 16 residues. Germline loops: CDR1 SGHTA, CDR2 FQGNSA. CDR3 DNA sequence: TGTGCCAGCAGCTTAGCAGGGCCAGGGGGCCATCAGCCCCAGCATTTT. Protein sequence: CASSLAGPGGHQPQHF.

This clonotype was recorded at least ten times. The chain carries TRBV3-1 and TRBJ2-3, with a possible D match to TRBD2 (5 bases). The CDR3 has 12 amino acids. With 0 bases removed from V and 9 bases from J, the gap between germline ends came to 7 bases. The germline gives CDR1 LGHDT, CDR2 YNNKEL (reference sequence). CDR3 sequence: CASSQDKRTQYF. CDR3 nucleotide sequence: TGTGCCAGCAGCCAAGATAAGCGGACGCAGTATTTT.

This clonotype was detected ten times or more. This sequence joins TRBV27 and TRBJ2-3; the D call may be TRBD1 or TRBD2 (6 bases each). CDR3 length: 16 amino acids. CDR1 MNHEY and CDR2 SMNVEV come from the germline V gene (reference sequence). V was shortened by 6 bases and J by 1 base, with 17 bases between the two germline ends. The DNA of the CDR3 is TGTGCCAGCAGACTTACAGGGACTGGTCGCACAGATACGCAGTATTTT. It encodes CASRLTGTGRTDTQYF.

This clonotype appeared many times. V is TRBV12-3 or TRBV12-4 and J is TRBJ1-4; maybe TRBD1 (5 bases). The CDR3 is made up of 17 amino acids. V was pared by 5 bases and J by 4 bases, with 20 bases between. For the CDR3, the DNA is TGTGCCAGCAGTCCTTCAAGTGTGGGACGGGTTAATGAAAAACTGTTTTTT. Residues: CASSPSSVGRVNEKLFF.

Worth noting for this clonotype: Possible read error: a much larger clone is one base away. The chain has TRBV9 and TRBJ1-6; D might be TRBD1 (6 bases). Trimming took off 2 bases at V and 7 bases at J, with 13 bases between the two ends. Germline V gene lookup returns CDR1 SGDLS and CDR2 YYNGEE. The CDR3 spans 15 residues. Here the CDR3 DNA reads TGTGCCAGCAGCGTGAGGGGGGGGGGCAATTCACCCCTCCACTTT. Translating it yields CASSVRGGGNSPLHF.

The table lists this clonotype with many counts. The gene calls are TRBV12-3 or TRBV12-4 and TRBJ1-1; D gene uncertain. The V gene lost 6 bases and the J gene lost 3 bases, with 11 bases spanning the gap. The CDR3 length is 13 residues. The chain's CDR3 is CASRRAQYTEAFF. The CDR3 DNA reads TGTGCCAGCAGAAGGGCGCAGTACACTGAAGCTTTCTTT.

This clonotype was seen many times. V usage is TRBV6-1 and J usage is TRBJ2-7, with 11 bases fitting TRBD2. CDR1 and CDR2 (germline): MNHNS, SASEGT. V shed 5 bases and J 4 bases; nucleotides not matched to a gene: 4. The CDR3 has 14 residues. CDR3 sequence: CASSPSSGGYEQYF. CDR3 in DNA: TGTGCCAGCAGTCCCTCTAGCGGGGGGTACGAGCAGTACTTC.

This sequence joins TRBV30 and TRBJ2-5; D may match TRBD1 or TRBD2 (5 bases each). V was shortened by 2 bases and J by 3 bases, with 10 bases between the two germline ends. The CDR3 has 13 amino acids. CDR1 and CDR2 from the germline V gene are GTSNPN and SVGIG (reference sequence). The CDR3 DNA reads TGTGCCTGGAGTAGTTGGGGGAAAGAGACCCAGTACTTC. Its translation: CAWSSWGKETQYF. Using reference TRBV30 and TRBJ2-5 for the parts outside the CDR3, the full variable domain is SQTIHQWPATLVQPVGSPLSLECTVEGTSNPNLYWYRQAAGRGLQLLFYSVGIGQISSEVPQNLSASRPQDRQFILSSKKLLLSDSGFYLCAWSSWGKETQYFGPGTRLLVL.

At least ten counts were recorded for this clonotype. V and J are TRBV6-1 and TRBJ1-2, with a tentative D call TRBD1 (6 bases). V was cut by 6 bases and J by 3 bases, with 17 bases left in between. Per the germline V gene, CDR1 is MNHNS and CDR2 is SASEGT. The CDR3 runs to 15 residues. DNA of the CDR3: TGTGCCAGCAGCCTTCTACAGGGTGATCACTATGGCTACACCTTC. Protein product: CASSLLQGDHYGYTF.

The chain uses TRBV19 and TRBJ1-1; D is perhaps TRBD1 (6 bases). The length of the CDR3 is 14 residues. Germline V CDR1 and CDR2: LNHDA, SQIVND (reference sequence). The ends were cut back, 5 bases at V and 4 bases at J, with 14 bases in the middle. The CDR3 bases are TGTGCCAGTAGTTTGGGACACGGAATCACTGAAGCTTTCTTT. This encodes CASSLGHGITEAFF.

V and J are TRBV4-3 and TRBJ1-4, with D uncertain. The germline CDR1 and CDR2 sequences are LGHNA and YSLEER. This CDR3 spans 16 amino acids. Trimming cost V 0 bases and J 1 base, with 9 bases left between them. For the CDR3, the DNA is TGCGCCAGCAGCCAAGATTACGGTCTAACTAATGAAAAACTGTTTTTT. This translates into CASSQDYGLTNEKLFF.

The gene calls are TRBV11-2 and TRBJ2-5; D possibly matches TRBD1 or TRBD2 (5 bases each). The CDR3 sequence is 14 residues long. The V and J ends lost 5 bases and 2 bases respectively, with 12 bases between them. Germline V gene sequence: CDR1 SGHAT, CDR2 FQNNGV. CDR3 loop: CASSQDWGQETQYF. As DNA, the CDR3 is TGTGCCAGCAGCCAAGATTGGGGGCAAGAGACCCAGTACTTC. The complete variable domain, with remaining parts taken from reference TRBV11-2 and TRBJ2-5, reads EAGVAQSPRYKIIEKRQSVAFWCNPISGHATLYWYQQILGQGPKLLIQFQNNGVVDDSQLPKDRFSAERLKGVDSTLKIQPAKLEDSAVYLCASSQDWGQETQYFGPGTRLLVL.

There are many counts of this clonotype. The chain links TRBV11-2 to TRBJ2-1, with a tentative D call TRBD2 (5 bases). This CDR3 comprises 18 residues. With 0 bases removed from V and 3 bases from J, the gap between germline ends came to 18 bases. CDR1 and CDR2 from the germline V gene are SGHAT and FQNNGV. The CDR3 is CASSLDGDAGSGYNEQFF. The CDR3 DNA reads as TGTGCCAGCAGCTTAGATGGAGACGCCGGCAGCGGCTACAATGAGCAGTTCTTC.

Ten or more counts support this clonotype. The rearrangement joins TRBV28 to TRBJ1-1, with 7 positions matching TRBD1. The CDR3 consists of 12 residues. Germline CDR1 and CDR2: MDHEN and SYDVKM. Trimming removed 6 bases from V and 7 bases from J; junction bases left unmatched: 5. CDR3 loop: CASRDRDSEAFF. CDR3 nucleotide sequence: TGTGCCAGCAGGGACCGGGACAGTGAAGCTTTCTTT.

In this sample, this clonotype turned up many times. The CDR3 is CASSLEASGAYEQYF. For the CDR3, the DNA is TGTGCCAGCAGCTTAGAGGCTAGCGGGGCCTACGAGCAGTACTTC. The chain is built from TRBV7-9 and TRBJ2-7; 9 bases line up with TRBD2. CDR3 length: 15 residues. Germline values: CDR1 SEHNR, CDR2 FQNEAQ (reference sequence). The V segment lost 1 base and the J segment 2 bases; nucleotides outside the gene matches: 3. The variable domain in full, with the rest retrieved from reference TRBV7-9 and TRBJ2-7, is DTGVSQNPRHKITKRGQNVTFRCDPISEHNRLYWYRQTLGQGPEFLTYFQNEAQLEKSRLLSDRFSAERPKGSFSTLEIQRTEQGDSAMYLCASSLEASGAYEQYFGPGTRLTVT.

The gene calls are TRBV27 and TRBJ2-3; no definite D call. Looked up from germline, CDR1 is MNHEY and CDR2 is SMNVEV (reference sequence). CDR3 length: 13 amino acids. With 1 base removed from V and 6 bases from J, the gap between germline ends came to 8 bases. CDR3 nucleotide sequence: TGTGCCAGCAGTTTATTAGGTGGGGATACGCAGTATTTT. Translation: CASSLLGGDTQYF.

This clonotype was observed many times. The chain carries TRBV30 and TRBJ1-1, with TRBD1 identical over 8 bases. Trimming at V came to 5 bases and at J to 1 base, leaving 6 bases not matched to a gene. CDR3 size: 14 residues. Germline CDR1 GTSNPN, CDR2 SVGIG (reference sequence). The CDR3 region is CAWGAGGPNTEAFF. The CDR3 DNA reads TGTGCCTGGGGGGCAGGGGGCCCGAACACTGAAGCTTTCTTT. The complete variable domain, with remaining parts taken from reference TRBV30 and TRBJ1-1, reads SQTIHQWPATLVQPVGSPLSLECTVEGTSNPNLYWYRQAAGRGLQLLFYSVGIGQISSEVPQNLSASRPQDRQFILSSKKLLLSDSGFYLCAWGAGGPNTEAFFGQGTRLTVV.